One and the same sample provided the 7 T cell receptor beta chains below, sequenced in a study of blood T cell repertoires in COVID-19. TCRdb keeps only in-frame clones here, not all; method: immunoSEQ multiplex PCR. Counted here are a few hundred thousand clones, 88% occurring once; the ten biggest clones make up 0.9% to 1%. What was sequenced was peripheral blood. All receptors come from a woman aged 40 to 49 who had recovered from COVID-19.

In its sample, this clone was seen a few times. The chain is built from TRBV7-2 and TRBJ2-7; D is perhaps TRBD2 (5 bases). Per germline, CDR1 SGHTA and CDR2 FQGNSA. This CDR3 comprises 17 residues. Trimming pared 3 bases from V and 4 bases from J, leaving 22 bases between. The CDR3 region has the DNA TGTGCCAGCAGCTTCCCGAGAATAGCGTCGAGGGATTACGAGCAGTACTTC. Translation gives CASSFPRIASRDYEQYF.

The gene calls are TRBV5-6 and TRBJ2-1; 13 nucleotides match TRBD2. The CDR3 sequence is 16 residues long. V lost 4 bases and J lost 1; bases outside the gene matches: 2. Per germline, CDR1 SGHDT and CDR2 YYEEEE. The CDR3 DNA is TGTGCCAGCAGCACACTAGCGGGGGGGTCCTACAATGAGCAGTTCTTC. It yields the protein CASSTLAGGSYNEQFF.

This clone was seen only once. CDR3 bases: TGTGCCAGCACCAGAGGACAGGCGGCAGATACGCAGTATTTT. Translating it yields CASTRGQAADTQYF. The J gene is TRBJ2-3, the V gene TRBV6-5; TRBD1 aligns across 7 bases. Losses at the gene ends were 7 bases for V and 4 bases for J; bases not matched to a gene: 8. This CDR3 comprises 14 residues. The germline V gene encodes CDR1 MNHEY and CDR2 SVGAGI.

This chain connects TRBV19 to TRBJ2-4; 9 bases fit TRBD1. CDR1 is LNHDA and CDR2 is SQIVND in the germline V gene (reference sequence). The CDR3 is 17 amino acids. V lost 4 bases to trimming and J lost 8 bases; unmatched junction nucleotides: 15. CDR3 bases: TGTGCCAGTAGTACCTTACCGGGACAGGGATGGGGGGACATTCAGTACTTC. Its protein product is CASSTLPGQGWGDIQYF. Based on the CDR3 plus reference TRBV19 and TRBJ2-4, the full variable domain is DGGITQSPKYLFRKEGQNVTLSCEQNLNHDAMYWYRQDPGQGLRLIYYSQIVNDFQKGDIAEGYSVSREKKESFPLTVTSAQKNPTAFYLCASSTLPGQGWGDIQYFGAGTRLSVL.

In its sample, this clone was seen once. J is TRBJ2-1 and V is TRBV12-3 or TRBV12-4; maybe TRBD2 (6 bases). Trimming left V 2 bases short and J 9 bases short, with 11 bases between. The CDR3 contains 13 residues. CDR3: CASSLRGGTEQFF. CDR3 nucleotide sequence: TGTGCCAGCAGTTTACGAGGAGGGACTGAGCAGTTCTTC.

The V call is TRBV7-9, the J call TRBJ1-1; 8 nucleotides agree with TRBD1. The ends lost 5 bases at V and 10 bases at J; junction bases unmatched: 12. The length of the CDR3 is 14 residues. Germline CDR1 reads SEHNR; CDR2 reads FQNEAQ (reference sequence). The CDR3 DNA follows: TGTGCCAGCAGCGCGACAGGGGAGGCCGGGAGAGCTTTCTTT. Protein: CASSATGEAGRAFF.

V usage is TRBV24-1 and J usage is TRBJ1-1; 7 nucleotides match TRBD1. The germline V gene has CDR1 KGHDR and CDR2 SFDVKD. The CDR3 has 16 residues. Trimming took 4 bases from V and 1 from J; bases not matched to a gene: 8. This CDR3 is CATSDPKGAGNTEAFF. Here the CDR3 DNA reads TGTGCCACCAGTGACCCAAAGGGGGCTGGGAACACTGAAGCTTTCTTT.